This entry is about one TCR beta chain. Its antigen is not identified. At one of its ends the junction is not consistent with the germline gene, which may arise from a read error. These data originate in a study of blood T cells in healthy people across ages. The study, taken as a whole, reports: Across the age range, TCR beta diversity per million T cells fell in a roughly linear way. Long-lived donors exceeded aged donors in naive CD4+ cells and diversity.

This CDR3 contains 15 residues. Germline V lookup: CDR1 MNHNY, CDR2 SVGAGI (reference sequence). Alongside a J-beta primer mix, a sample-barcoded 5' primer served in a second PCR lasting roughly 6 to 12 cycles. Researchers report that each sample yielded at least 2.5 million CDR3-containing paired-end reads. TCRdb re-called the 5' RACE reads through MiXCR, storing one row per CDR3 protein. The data show around 1.1 million distinct CDR3 sequences, 35% to 40% seen once. This TCR was recovered from a man younger than 35 in good health. Sequencing was carried out using blood. This sequence joins TRBV6-6 and TRBJ1-5; D not resolved. Here the CDR3 DNA reads TGTACCAGCACCAAGGGCCCTTATAGCAATCAGCCCCAGCATTTT. This sequence encodes CTSTKGPYSNQPQHF.